This T cell receptor (beta chain) emerged from a study of graft-versus-host responses after intestinal transplantation. Sequenced by immunoSEQ multiplex PCR; TCRdb stores in-frame clones only, minus some. The sample contains about 19,000 clones, over 35% of which appear only once. V lost 3 bases to trimming and J lost 8 bases; unmatched junction nucleotides: 3. Germline CDR1 ENHRY, CDR2 SYGVKD. This CDR3 spans 14 amino acids. The sequencing here drew on alloreactive CD4+ T cells from a mixed lymphocyte reaction culture, taken before intestinal transplant. The subset: CFSE-low proliferating T cells sorted from roughly six-day pre-transplant mixed lymphocyte reaction (GvH or HvG direction). This clonotype was sampled from a human patient who received an intestinal transplant. This chain uses TRBV10-3 with TRBJ2-3; 12 nucleotides agree with TRBD2. CDR3 protein: CAISEVLAGGTQYF. The CDR3 nucleotides are TGTGCCATCAGTGAAGTACTAGCGGGGGGTACGCAGTATTTT.